The 14 T cell receptor beta chains in this list originate from one sample, sequenced in a study of post-analysis software for immune sequencing data. General study points: The five TRBV segments detected at higher frequency in patients than in controls included TRBV5-6, TRBV5-1 and TRBV20-1.

No antigen has been identified for these receptors. Presence of unique molecular identifiers characterized the TCR beta cDNA libraries. MiXCR was run by TCRdb on the PCR reads, yielding one entry per CDR3 protein. The sample carries some 690,000 distinct CDR3 sequences, roughly three fifths recorded once. Input material: blood. Receptors originate from a girl aged 2 to 9 with multiple sclerosis.

The rearrangement uses TRBV24-1 and TRBJ2-5, with a tentative D call TRBD2 (6 bases). The V end was cut by 4 bases, the J end by 4 bases, with 9 bases between. Germline CDR1 reads KGHDR; CDR2 reads SFDVKD. This CDR3 contains 13 residues. CDR3 amino acids: CATSDVGGETQYF. The DNA of the CDR3 is TGTGCCACCAGTGACGTGGGGGGAGAGACCCAGTACTTC.

This chain uses TRBV5-5 with TRBJ1-2; no reliable D call. The germline V gene has CDR1 SGHKS and CDR2 YYEKEE (reference sequence). Trimming shortened V by 4 bases and J by 8 bases, and 21 bases separated the two germline ends. The CDR3 contains 15 residues. The CDR3 DNA reads TGTGCCAGCAGCCCTTCGGGGTTATGGGGTGTCGGCTACACCTTC. The encoded protein is CASSPSGLWGVGYTF.

As regards this clonotype: The junction shows a germline mismatch at one end, possibly a read error. V gene TRBV20-1 combines with J gene TRBJ2-1; 7 bases align to TRBD2. CDR1 is DFQATT, CDR2 SNEGSKA, per germline (reference sequence). The CDR3 is made up of 12 amino acids. In DNA form, the CDR3 reads TGCAGTGCCAGAGGCGGGAGCGATGAGCAGTTCTTC. Protein sequence: CSARGGSDEQFF.

The CDR3 DNA reads as TGTGCCAGCAGCTTAGGCCACGGGAGGGGTGAGCAGTTCTTC. Translation gives CASSLGHGRGEQFF. This chain links TRBV7-9 with TRBJ2-1; 8 bases are shared with TRBD2. V gave up 1 base and J gave up 9 bases; unmatched junction bases: 5. The V gene's germline CDR1 is SEHNR and CDR2 FQNEAQ (reference sequence). The CDR3 has 14 amino acids.

This clonotype was seen a few times. The chain has TRBV6-2 or TRBV6-3 and TRBJ2-5; TRBD2 agrees at 10 bases. The CDR3 loop spans 18 amino acids. In germline, CDR1 is MNHEY, CDR2 SVGEGT. V gave up 5 bases and J gave up 4 bases; unmatched junction bases: 16. The CDR3, as DNA: TGTGCCAGCAGTCCACCCCGCCGTCTAGCGGGGGTAGGAGAGACCCAGTACTTC. Translation gives CASSPPRRLAGVGETQYF.

This clonotype has only a few counts. The chain recombines TRBV29-1 with TRBJ2-1; D not resolved. The V gene lost 1 base and the J gene lost 9 bases, with 7 bases spanning the gap. This CDR3 region has 11 residues. Germline V gene lookup returns CDR1 SQVTM and CDR2 ANQGSEA. The CDR3 DNA is TGCAGCGTTGAAGGATGGGGTGAGCAGTTCTTC. As protein: CSVEGWGEQFF.

CDR3 nucleotides: TGTGCCAGCAGCTCGGGACAGGGTATATCACCCCTCCACTTT. It yields the protein CASSSGQGISPLHF. The rearrangement links TRBV7-2 to TRBJ1-6; 9 nucleotides line up with TRBD1. The CDR3 spans 14 residues. From germline, CDR1 is SGHTA and CDR2 FQGNSA. V gave up 4 bases and J gave up 10 bases; unmatched junction bases: 5.

The rearrangement joins TRBV5-1 to TRBJ1-2; no clear D. This CDR3 has 14 amino acids. V was clipped by 0 bases and J by 4 bases, with 10 bases between them. The germline CDR1 and CDR2 sequences are SGHRS and YFSETQ. CDR3 in amino acids: CASSLAADRYGYTF. In DNA form, the CDR3 reads TGCGCCAGCAGCTTGGCTGCAGACCGCTATGGCTACACCTTC.

A few counts support this clonotype. J is TRBJ2-1 and V is TRBV6-2 or TRBV6-3; no clear D. CDR1 and CDR2 from the germline V gene are MNHEY and SVGEGT. Trimming removed 5 bases from V and 2 bases from J, with 10 bases in between. The CDR3 runs 14 residues. The CDR3 sequence: CASSATSPYNEQFF. The CDR3 DNA reads TGTGCCAGCAGTGCTACCTCTCCCTACAATGAGCAGTTCTTC.

V usage is TRBV12-3 or TRBV12-4 and J usage is TRBJ2-2; 7 bases map to TRBD2. This CDR3 is 15 amino acids long. V was pared by 3 bases and J by 4 bases, with 5 bases of the junction left unmatched. The CDR3 here is CASSFVGGPTGELFF. The CDR3 DNA reads as TGTGCCAGCAGTTTCGTGGGAGGGCCCACCGGGGAGCTGTTTTTT.

The V and J genes are TRBV6-1 and TRBJ2-1; 9 nucleotides align to TRBD2. The trim removed 0 bases at V and 8 bases at J, leaving 8 bases unmatched. From germline, CDR1 is MNHNS and CDR2 SASEGT. This CDR3 spans 16 amino acids. DNA of the CDR3: TGTGCCAGCAGTGAAGCGCTTTCTAGCGGGATGGATGAGCAGTTCTTC. This encodes CASSEALSSGMDEQFF.

This sequence joins TRBV6-1 and TRBJ1-2, with D uncertain. V dropped 5 bases and J dropped 2 bases, with 12 bases sitting between them. From germline, CDR1 is MNHNS and CDR2 SASEGT. CDR3 size: 14 residues. CDR3 amino acids: CASSFGQNNYGYTF. CDR3 coding DNA: TGTGCCAGCAGTTTTGGCCAAAACAACTATGGCTACACCTTC.

V usage is TRBV20-1 and J usage is TRBJ1-2; no clear D. This CDR3 comprises 13 residues. Germline V lookup: CDR1 DFQATT, CDR2 SNEGSKA (reference sequence). The V end lost 6 bases, the J end lost 1 base, and 12 bases lay between the germline ends. The CDR3 loop is CSARPWLNYGYTF. The CDR3 DNA is TGCAGTGCCCGCCCGTGGCTTAACTATGGCTACACCTTC.

The CDR3 DNA is TGCAGTGCTATAGCGGGGATGGGAACAGATACGCAGTATTTT. As protein: CSAIAGMGTDTQYF. This chain joins TRBV20-1 and TRBJ2-3; TRBD2 matches at 8 bases. This CDR3 has 14 amino acids. CDR1 is DFQATT, CDR2 SNEGSKA, per germline (reference sequence). V dropped 4 bases and J dropped 3; count of bases not matched to a gene: 6.